The subject of this entry is one TCR beta chain. This entry is derived from a study of blood T cell repertoires in COVID-19. Study-wide background: COVID-19 samples collected from the United States, Italy and Spain covered acute and convalescent phases. The analysed material was cDNA or gDNA that came from T cells, B-cell-depleted T cells, or PBMCs.

Generated by immunoSEQ multiplex PCR, the TCRdb table keeps only in-frame clones and is missing some. The data show about 120,000 clones, roughly 74% seen once. The V gene end was trimmed by 0 bases and the J gene end by 3 bases; junction bases not matched to a gene: 0. CDR3 size: 14 residues. Germline assignment: CDR1 WSHSY and CDR2 SAAADI. Sample: peripheral blood. The V gene is TRBV10-2, the J gene TRBJ2-7; 9 bases align to TRBD2. The clonotype originates from a man in his sixties with acute or convalescent COVID-19. The CDR3 DNA follows: TGCGCCAGCAGTGAGTCTAGCGGGGGCTACGAGCAGTACTTC. It is translated as CASSESSGGYEQYF.